One and the same sample provided the 20 T cell receptor beta chains below, sequenced in a study of T cells in Graves' hyperthyroidism and ophthalmopathy. Amplification of TCR beta CDR3 regions was performed using RNA transcripts as template. The HTBI primer set was used in a first-round RT-PCR of the TCR CDR3. TCRdb reprocessed the multiplex PCR reads via MiXCR and lists one record per CDR3 protein. The table includes approximately 600,000 distinct CDR3 sequences, under 20% detected once. Sequencing used blood. The receptors stem from a woman aged 25 to 39 with Graves' hyperthyroidism.

This clonotype has a count of ten or more. For the CDR3, the DNA is TGTGCCAGCAGTTACCGGCAGGGTAATGAAAAACTGTTTTTT. This sequence encodes CASSYRQGNEKLFF. The V gene is TRBV6-5, the J gene TRBJ1-4; D is possibly TRBD1 (5 bases). The V end was cut by 2 bases, the J end by 4 bases, with 8 bases between. The CDR3 is made up of 14 amino acids. Germline CDR1 is MNHEY and CDR2 is SVGAGI.

The V call is TRBV28, the J call TRBJ1-1; perhaps TRBD1 as D (6 bases). V was trimmed by 3 bases and J by 4 bases, leaving 12 bases between them. The CDR3 runs to 14 residues. In germline, CDR1 is MDHEN, CDR2 SYDVKM. CDR3 coding DNA: TGTGCCAGCAGTTTCTCAAACAGGGCCACTGAAGCTTTCTTT. Residues: CASSFSNRATEAFF.

This chain uses TRBV9 with TRBJ2-3; the D gene is possibly TRBD1 (7 bases). V was trimmed by 2 bases and J by 6 bases, leaving 13 bases between them. This CDR3 contains 14 residues. Germline V gives CDR1 SGDLS, CDR2 YYNGEE. The CDR3 coding sequence is TGTGCCAGCAGCGTGCAGGGGGGTGGGGATACGCAGTATTTT. This sequence encodes CASSVQGGGDTQYF. The whole variable domain, filled in from reference TRBV9 and TRBJ2-3, reads DSGVTQTPKHLITATGQRVTLRCSPRSGDLSVYWYQQSLDQGLQFLIQYYNGEERAKGNILERFSAQQFPDLHSELNLSSLELGDSALYFCASSVQGGGDTQYFGPGTRLTVL.

In this sample, this clonotype turned up many times. The chain recombines TRBV2 with TRBJ2-7; D not resolved. V was shortened by 4 bases and J by 3 bases, with 4 bases between the two germline ends. This CDR3 spans 11 amino acids. Germline CDR1 is SNHLY and CDR2 is FYNNEI. The CDR3: CASSGHYEQYF. DNA of the CDR3: TGTGCCAGCAGTGGCCACTACGAGCAGTACTTC.

In regard to this clonotype: A junction end diverges from the germline sequence, so it may reflect a read error. V is TRBV11-3 and J is TRBJ1-4; the D gene is possibly TRBD1 (6 bases). This CDR3 region has 18 residues. Germline assignment: CDR1 SGHNT and CDR2 YENEEA. The CDR3 sequence: CASSQDARVGGAGEKLFF. CDR3 nucleotides: TGCGCCAGCAGCCAAGATGCAAGGGTAGGGGGGGCTGGTGAAAAACTGTTTTTT.

This clonotype was seen many times. This chain connects TRBV28 to TRBJ1-1; 9 bases agree with TRBD1. Per the germline V gene, CDR1 is MDHEN and CDR2 is SYDVKM. The junction had 3 bases not matched to a gene; V was cut back by 3 bases and J by 4 bases. This CDR3 is built from 14 residues. The CDR3 coding sequence is TGTGCCAGCAGTTTCTGGACAGGGGCCACTGAAGCTTTCTTT. Protein product: CASSFWTGATEAFF.

The sample holds a few counts of this clonotype. The genes are TRBV7-8 and TRBJ2-5, with TRBD2 matching 10 bases. From germline, CDR1 is SGHVS and CDR2 FQNEAQ. This CDR3 has 15 residues. With 6 bases clipped from V and 5 bases from J, the junction kept 9 bases outside the gene matches. CDR3 sequence reads: CASRPGLAAWETQYF. CDR3 sequence (DNA): TGTGCCAGCAGACCTGGACTAGCGGCGTGGGAGACCCAGTACTTC. Filled out from reference TRBV7-8 and TRBJ2-5, the complete variable domain reads GAGVSQSPRYKVAKRGQDVALRCDPISGHVSLFWYQQALGQGPEFLTYFQNEAQLDKSGLPSDRFFAERPEGSVSTLKIQRTQQEDSAVYLCASRPGLAAWETQYFGPGTRLLVL.

The gene calls are TRBV5-5 and TRBJ2-4, with 9 bases lining up with TRBD1. The CDR3 runs 14 residues. Germline V gives CDR1 SGHKS, CDR2 YYEKEE (reference sequence). J was trimmed by 6 bases and V by 5 bases; bases with no gene match: 6. CDR3 sequence reads: CASSDRGLGNIQYF. CDR3 nucleotides: TGTGCCAGCAGTGACAGGGGGTTGGGAAACATTCAGTACTTC.

This clonotype was counted ten times or more. The genes are TRBV18 and TRBJ1-1; D uncertain. Trimming removed 3 bases at V and 0 bases at J, with 11 bases between. The CDR3 has 15 residues. Germline V CDR1 and CDR2: KGHSH, LQKENI. The CDR3 here is CASSPVTTMNTEAFF. The CDR3 bases are TGTGCCAGCTCACCCGTAACGACCATGAACACTGAAGCTTTCTTT.

This clonotype was counted at least ten times. The V and J genes are TRBV7-2 and TRBJ2-5, with 9 bases lining up with TRBD2. Trimming took 2 bases from V and 2 from J; bases not matched to a gene: 3. Looked up from germline, CDR1 is SGHTA and CDR2 is FQGNSA. This CDR3 is 15 amino acids long. The CDR3 bases are TGTGCCAGCAGCTTACTAGCGGGAACGCAAGAGACCCAGTACTTC. Amino acid sequence: CASSLLAGTQETQYF. Using reference TRBV7-2 and TRBJ2-5 for the parts outside the CDR3, the full variable domain is GAGVSQSPSNKVTEKGKDVELRCDPISGHTALYWYRQSLGQGLEFLIYFQGNSAPDKSGLPSDRFSAERTGGSVSTLTIQRTQQEDSAVYLCASSLLAGTQETQYFGPGTRLLVL.

This clonotype was counted between two and nine times. The genes are TRBV4-3 and TRBJ2-7; D possibly corresponds to TRBD2 (6 bases). V was trimmed by 0 bases and J by 3 bases, leaving 15 bases between them. CDR1 and CDR2 (germline): LGHNA, YSLEER. This CDR3 is 16 amino acids long. CDR3 region: CASSQDRTIPHYEQYF. In nucleotides, the CDR3 is TGCGCCAGCAGCCAAGACCGGACTATCCCTCACTACGAGCAGTACTTC.

This clonotype was recorded many times. The CDR3 DNA reads TGTGCCAGCAGTGAATCGGAGGGCGGTTCACCCCTCCACTTT. Protein product: CASSESEGGSPLHF. This chain connects TRBV2 to TRBJ1-6; unclear D gene. CDR1 and CDR2 from the germline V gene are SNHLY and FYNNEI. V was clipped by 2 bases and J by 9 bases, with 11 bases between them. This CDR3 is 14 amino acids long.

This clonotype was picked up a small number of times. V gene TRBV14 combines with J gene TRBJ2-1, with 7 bases aligning to TRBD1. Unmatched junction bases numbered 11, after V lost 5 bases and J lost 7 bases. Germline values: CDR1 SGHDN, CDR2 FVKESK. The CDR3 has 15 residues. In nucleotides, the CDR3 is TGTGCCAGCAGCGACCGGGACAGCCTTTTGAATGAGCAGTTCTTC. Translating gives CASSDRDSLLNEQFF.

This chain uses TRBV6-5 with TRBJ1-5, with TRBD1 identical over 7 bases. In germline, CDR1 is MNHEY, CDR2 SVGAGI. The junction had 6 bases not matched to a gene; V was cut back by 4 bases and J by 3 bases. CDR3 length: 15 amino acids. The CDR3 nucleotides read TGTGCCAGCAGTTCTCGGACAGGCTTCAATCAGCCCCAGCATTTT. Translated, it gives CASSSRTGFNQPQHF.

As concerns this clonotype: This clone may be a read error of a much larger clone one base away. This chain links TRBV28 with TRBJ2-5, with D hard to call. Germline CDR1 reads MDHEN; CDR2 reads SYDVKM. The CDR3 is 15 amino acids. The CDR3: CASSPPSQLQETQCF. DNA of the CDR3: TGTGCCAGCTCACCACCGAGCCAGCTTCAAGAGACCCAGTGCTTC.

The chain uses TRBV5-6 and TRBJ2-1; 9 nucleotides line up with TRBD2. The CDR3 spans 14 residues. The J segment lost 14 bases and the V segment lost 2 bases, leaving 11 bases of the junction unmatched. CDR1 is SGHDT and CDR2 is YYEEEE in the germline V gene. The CDR3 bases are TGTGCCAGCAGCTTTGTTGTGCAGGCTAGCGGGAAGTTCTTC. Translating gives CASSFVVQASGKFF. Looking up the rest from reference TRBV5-6 and TRBJ2-1 gives the full variable domain: DAGVTQSPTHLIKTRGQQVTLRCSPKSGHDTVSWYQQALGQGPQFIFQYYEEEERQRGNFPDRFSGHQFPNYSSELNVNALLLGDSALYLCASSFVVQASGKFFGPGTRLTVL.

The CDR3 loop is CASTQLVGPGMGTDTQYF. The CDR3 nucleotides read TGTGCCAGCACCCAGCTTGTTGGTCCGGGGATGGGCACAGATACGCAGTATTTT. The chain combines TRBV5-5 with TRBJ2-3; weak D call: TRBD2 (5 bases). The CDR3 length is 18 residues. Germline-derived CDR1 and CDR2 are SGHKS and YYEKEE (reference sequence). Trimming took off 6 bases at V and 1 base at J, with 24 bases between the two ends. Full variable domain (outside the CDR3, taken from reference TRBV5-5 and TRBJ2-3): DAGVTQSPTHLIKTRGQQVTLRCSPISGHKSVSWYQQVLGQGPQFIFQYYEKEERGRGNFPDRFSARQFPNYSSELNVNALLLGDSALYLCASTQLVGPGMGTDTQYFGPGTRLTVL.

Worth noting for this clonotype: One junction end disagrees with the germline gene, perhaps due to a read error. The rearrangement joins TRBV6-1 to TRBJ2-7, with D hard to call. CDR3 size: 11 residues. Germline V gives CDR1 MNHNS, CDR2 SASEGT. The CDR3 DNA reads as TGTGCCAGCAGTGGATACTACGGGCAGTACTTC. Protein: CASSGYYGQYF.

As regards this clonotype: This may arise from a read error, as a much more abundant clone is one base away. No DNA is shown, since the ends of the CDR3 on it are uncertain; the CDR3 is the one TCRdb lists. This chain joins TRBV6-5 and TRBJ1-2; the D call in the table, TRBD1, was not verified against the DNA. The CDR3 numbers 14 amino acids, ends counted. Per germline, CDR1 MNHEY and CDR2 SVGAGI. The CDR3 here is CASSTSGHTYGYTF.

This clonotype came up once. This chain joins TRBV28 and TRBJ1-5; D perhaps matches TRBD1 (6 bases). The CDR3 runs to 13 residues. V was clipped by 7 bases and J by 4 bases, with 11 bases between them. The germline V gene has CDR1 MDHEN and CDR2 SYDVKM. As DNA, the CDR3 is TGTGCCAGCAATTCGGGGGCGAATCAGCCCCAGCATTTT. Its translation is CASNSGANQPQHF. The whole variable domain, filled in from reference TRBV28 and TRBJ1-5, reads DVKVTQSSRYLVKRTGEKVFLECVQDMDHENMFWYRQDPGLGLRLIYFSYDVKMKEKGDIPEGYSVSREKKERFSLILESASTNQTSMYLCASNSGANQPQHFGDGTRLSIL.